The 7 T cell receptor beta chains below were found in one sample sequenced in a study of blood T cell repertoires in COVID-19. Profiled with immunoSEQ multiplex PCR; TCRdb holds only in-frame clones, not every one. The table shows roughly 190,000 clones, with about 90% occurring only once. Source material: peripheral blood. These receptors all stem from a man aged 60 to 75 with active or convalescent COVID-19.

Details on this clone: Other DNA sequences from this sample encode an identical CDR3 as well. This chain uses TRBV18 with TRBJ1-5; 8 nucleotides line up with TRBD1. The trim removed 3 bases at V and 2 bases at J, leaving 0 bases unmatched. This CDR3 is 14 amino acids long. Germline CDR1 reads KGHSH; CDR2 reads LQKENI. CDR3 in amino acids: CASSPTGGNQPQHF. DNA for the CDR3: TGTGCCAGCTCACCGACAGGGGGCAATCAGCCCCAGCATTTT.

This chain joins TRBV7-3 and TRBJ2-3; D unresolved. Trimming removed 5 bases at V and 4 bases at J, with 13 bases between. This CDR3 is 14 amino acids long. Germline assignment: CDR1 SGHTA and CDR2 FQGTGA. This CDR3 is CASSPDGFPDTQYF. In DNA form, the CDR3 reads TGTGCCAGCAGCCCCGACGGGTTCCCAGATACGCAGTATTTT. The whole variable domain, remainder taken from reference TRBV7-3 and TRBJ2-3, is GAGVSQTPSNKVTEKGKYVELRCDPISGHTALYWYRQSLGQGPEFLIYFQGTGAADDSGLPNDRFFAVRPEGSVSTLKIQRTERGDSAVYLCASSPDGFPDTQYFGPGTRLTVL.

The V and J genes are TRBV24-1 and TRBJ2-1, with 11 bases aligning to TRBD1. The J segment lost 5 bases and the V segment lost 4 bases, leaving 9 bases of the junction unmatched. Germline values: CDR1 KGHDR, CDR2 SFDVKD. The CDR3 totals 17 residues. The CDR3 DNA reads as TGTGCCACCAGTGACTCTCCGGGACAGGGGGTAGACAATGAGCAGTTCTTC. As protein: CATSDSPGQGVDNEQFF.

This clone was counted between two and nine times. The CDR3 DNA reads as TGTGCCAGCGGGAGGAATAGCAATCAGCCCCAGCATTTT. It specifies CASGRNSNQPQHF. The chain combines TRBV7-6 with TRBJ1-5; the D is unclear. Trimming stripped 8 bases from V and 0 bases from J, with 8 bases between. CDR1 is SGHVS, CDR2 FNYEAQ, per germline. The CDR3 extends over 13 amino acids.

Only one count was recorded for this clone. This chain uses TRBV5-1 with TRBJ2-7; D might be TRBD2 (6 bases). From germline, CDR1 is SGHRS and CDR2 YFSETQ. The CDR3 has 14 amino acids. V shed 4 bases and J shed 1 base, with 12 bases lying between them. CDR3 sequence reads: CASSRDGTSYEQYF. The CDR3 bases are TGCGCCAGCAGCCGGGACGGGACTTCCTACGAGCAGTACTTC.

The CDR3 sequence is CATSDLGGSPLHF. CDR3 bases: TGTGCCACCAGTGATCTAGGGGGTTCACCCCTCCACTTT. The V gene is TRBV24-1, the J gene TRBJ1-6; weak D call: TRBD1 (6 bases). CDR3 length: 13 amino acids. Trimming took 3 bases from V and 9 from J, leaving 8 bases between them. CDR1 KGHDR and CDR2 SFDVKD come from the germline V gene.

As regards this clone: The same CDR3 arises from other DNA sequences in this sample as well. The rearrangement links TRBV5-1 to TRBJ2-5, with D perhaps TRBD1 (5 bases). The CDR3 spans 14 residues. V was cut by 4 bases and J by 2 bases, with 12 bases left in between. Per germline, CDR1 SGHRS and CDR2 YFSETQ. CDR3 protein: CASSPGQPQETQYF. The CDR3 nucleotides read TGCGCCAGCAGCCCCGGACAACCGCAAGAGACCCAGTACTTC. Full variable domain (rest looked up from reference TRBV5-1 and TRBJ2-5): KAGVTQTPRYLIKTRGQQVTLSCSPISGHRSVSWYQQTPGQGLQFLFEYFSETQRNKGNFPGRFSGRQFSNSRSEMNVSTLELGDSALYLCASSPGQPQETQYFGPGTRLLVL.